This TCR beta chain was recovered during a study of blood T cell dynamics during melanoma immunotherapy. Sequencing was performed with immunoSEQ multiplex PCR; in TCRdb, only in-frame clones are kept and a portion is missing. The table lists 17,000 or so clones, 75% to 85% of them singletons. This sample's time point: pre-treatment baseline. Germline lookup yields CDR1 SEHNR and CDR2 FQNEAQ (reference sequence). The CDR3 runs to 18 residues. Between the trimmed V and J ends, which lost 1 base and 2 bases, there was a span of 18 bases. The chain joins TRBV7-9 to TRBJ1-5, with D perhaps TRBD1 (6 bases). The starting material was blood, obtained from a patient treated with checkpoint blockade. The receptor was isolated from a human donor with melanoma. Written as DNA, the CDR3 is TGTGCCAGCAGCTTAGGCGGATGGAGGGGGGATGGCAATCAGCCCCAGCATTTT. The encoded protein is CASSLGGWRGDGNQPQHF. The full variable domain, in which reference TRBV7-9 and TRBJ1-5 provide the parts outside the CDR3, is DTGVSQNPRHKITKRGQNVTFRCDPISEHNRLYWYRQTLGQGPEFLTYFQNEAQLEKSRLLSDRFSAERPKGSFSTLEIQRTEQGDSAMYLCASSLGGWRGDGNQPQHFGDGTRLSIL.